This T cell receptor beta chain appears in the sequencing data of a study of blood T cell repertoires in COVID-19. Clones were sequenced by immunoSEQ multiplex PCR, and TCRdb holds only the in-frame ones, with some missing. The sample includes around 200,000 clones, 90% of them seen just once. Germline V gene lookup returns CDR1 LNHNV and CDR2 YYDKDF (reference sequence). The CDR3 has 18 amino acids. V gave up 2 bases and J gave up 4 bases; unmatched junction bases: 13. This clonotype was sampled from a man aged 45-65 years with acute or convalescent COVID-19. V usage is TRBV15 and J usage is TRBJ1-5; 8 bases are shared with TRBD1. What was sequenced was peripheral blood. The CDR3 DNA sequence: TGTGCCACCAGCAGAATAAAGACCGGGACAGGTTCTAATCAGCCCCAGCATTTT. Its protein product is CATSRIKTGTGSNQPQHF.